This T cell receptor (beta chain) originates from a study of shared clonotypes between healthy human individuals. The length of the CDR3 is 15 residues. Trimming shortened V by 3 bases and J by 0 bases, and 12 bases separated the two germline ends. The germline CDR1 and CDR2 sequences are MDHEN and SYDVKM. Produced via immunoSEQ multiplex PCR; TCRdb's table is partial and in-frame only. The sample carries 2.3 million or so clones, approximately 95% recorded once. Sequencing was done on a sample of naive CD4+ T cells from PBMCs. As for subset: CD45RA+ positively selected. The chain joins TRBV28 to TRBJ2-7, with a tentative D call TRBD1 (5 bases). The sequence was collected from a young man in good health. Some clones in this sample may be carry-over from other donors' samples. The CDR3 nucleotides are TGTGCCAGCAGTTTTGGATACAGGATCTCCTACGAGCAGTACTTC. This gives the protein CASSFGYRISYEQYF.